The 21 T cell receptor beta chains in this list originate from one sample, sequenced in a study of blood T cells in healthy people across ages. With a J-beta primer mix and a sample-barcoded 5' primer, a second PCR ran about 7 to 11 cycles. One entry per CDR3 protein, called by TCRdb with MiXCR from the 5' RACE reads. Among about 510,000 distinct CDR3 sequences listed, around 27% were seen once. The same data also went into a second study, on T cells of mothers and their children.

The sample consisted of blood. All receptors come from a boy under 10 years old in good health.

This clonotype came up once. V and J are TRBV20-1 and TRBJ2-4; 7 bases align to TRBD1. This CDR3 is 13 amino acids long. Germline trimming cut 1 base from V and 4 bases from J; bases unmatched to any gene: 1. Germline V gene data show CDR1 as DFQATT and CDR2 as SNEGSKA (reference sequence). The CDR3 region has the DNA TGCAGTGCTAGAGGACAGGGAAAAAACATTCAGTACTTC. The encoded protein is CSARGQGKNIQYF.

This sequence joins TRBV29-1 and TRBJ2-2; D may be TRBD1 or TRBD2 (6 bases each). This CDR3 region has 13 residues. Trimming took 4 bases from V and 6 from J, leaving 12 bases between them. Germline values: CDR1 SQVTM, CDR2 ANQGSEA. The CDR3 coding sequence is TGCAGCGTTGCAGGGGACTTCCCCGGGGAGCTGTTTTTT. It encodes CSVAGDFPGELFF.

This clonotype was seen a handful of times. The CDR3 sequence is CASSPGQVSTDTQYF. CDR3 nucleotides: TGTGCCAGCTCACCAGGACAGGTGAGCACAGATACGCAGTATTTT. The V call is TRBV18, the J call TRBJ2-3, with 7 bases lining up with TRBD1. The CDR3 contains 15 residues. V was clipped by 2 bases and J by 0 bases; unmatched bases: 2. Germline V lookup: CDR1 KGHSH, CDR2 LQKENI.

Here the CDR3 reads CASSLVASGSFEQYF. In DNA, the CDR3 is TGTGCCAGCAGCTTAGTAGCTAGCGGGAGCTTTGAGCAGTACTTC. The J gene is TRBJ2-7, the V gene TRBV7-9; 10 nucleotides align to TRBD2. The CDR3 runs to 15 residues. The V segment lost 1 base and the J segment 7 bases; nucleotides outside the gene matches: 7. The germline CDR1 and CDR2 sequences are SEHNR and FQNEAQ (reference sequence).

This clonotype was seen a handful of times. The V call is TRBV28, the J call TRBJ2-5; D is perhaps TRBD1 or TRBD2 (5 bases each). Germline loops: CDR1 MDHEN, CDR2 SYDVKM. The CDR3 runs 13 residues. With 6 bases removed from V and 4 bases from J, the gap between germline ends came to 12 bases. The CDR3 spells CASRTAGRETQYF. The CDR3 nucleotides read TGTGCCAGCAGGACAGCAGGGAGAGAGACCCAGTACTTC.

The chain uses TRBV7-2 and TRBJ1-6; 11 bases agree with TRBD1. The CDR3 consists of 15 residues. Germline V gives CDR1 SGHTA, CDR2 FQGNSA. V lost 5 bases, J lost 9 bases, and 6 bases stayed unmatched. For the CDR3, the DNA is TGTGCCAGCAGCCCAGGACAGGGGGCGCGTTCACCCCTCCACTTT. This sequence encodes CASSPGQGARSPLHF.

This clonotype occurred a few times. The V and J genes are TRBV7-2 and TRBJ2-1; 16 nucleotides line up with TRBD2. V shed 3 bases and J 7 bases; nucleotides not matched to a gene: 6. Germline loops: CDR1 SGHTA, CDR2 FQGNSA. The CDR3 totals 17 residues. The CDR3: CASSLGLAGGPGNEQFF. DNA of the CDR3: TGTGCCAGCAGCTTGGGACTAGCGGGGGGGCCGGGGAATGAGCAGTTCTTC. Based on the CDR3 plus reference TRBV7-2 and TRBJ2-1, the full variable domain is GAGVSQSPSNKVTEKGKDVELRCDPISGHTALYWYRQSLGQGLEFLIYFQGNSAPDKSGLPSDRFSAERTGGSVSTLTIQRTQQEDSAVYLCASSLGLAGGPGNEQFFGPGTRLTVL.

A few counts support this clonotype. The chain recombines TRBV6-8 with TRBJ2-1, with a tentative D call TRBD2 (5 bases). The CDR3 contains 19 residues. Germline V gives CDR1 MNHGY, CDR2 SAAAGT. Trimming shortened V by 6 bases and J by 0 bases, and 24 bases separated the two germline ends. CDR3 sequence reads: CASSNPRIGTGSSYNEQFF. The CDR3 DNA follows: TGTGCCAGCAGCAACCCCCGGATCGGAACGGGGAGCTCCTACAATGAGCAGTTCTTC.

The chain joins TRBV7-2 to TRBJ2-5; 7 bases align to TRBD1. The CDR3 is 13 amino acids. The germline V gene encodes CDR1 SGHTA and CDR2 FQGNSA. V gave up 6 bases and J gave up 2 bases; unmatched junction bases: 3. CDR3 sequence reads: CASRGGQQETQYF. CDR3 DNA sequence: TGTGCCAGCAGAGGGGGACAGCAAGAGACCCAGTACTTC.

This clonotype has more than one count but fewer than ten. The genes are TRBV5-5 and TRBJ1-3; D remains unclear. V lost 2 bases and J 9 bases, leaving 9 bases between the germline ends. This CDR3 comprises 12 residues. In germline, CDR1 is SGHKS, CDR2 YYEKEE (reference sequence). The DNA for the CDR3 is TGTGCCAGCAGCTTCGACCATGGCACCATATATTTT. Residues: CASSFDHGTIYF. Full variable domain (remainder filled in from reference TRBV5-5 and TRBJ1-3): DAGVTQSPTHLIKTRGQQVTLRCSPISGHKSVSWYQQVLGQGPQFIFQYYEKEERGRGNFPDRFSARQFPNYSSELNVNALLLGDSALYLCASSFDHGTIYFGEGSWLTVV.

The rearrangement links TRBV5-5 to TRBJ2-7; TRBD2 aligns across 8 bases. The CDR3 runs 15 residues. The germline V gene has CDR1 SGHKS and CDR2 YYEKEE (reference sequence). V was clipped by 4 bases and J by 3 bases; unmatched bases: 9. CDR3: CASSAPGGPFYEQYF. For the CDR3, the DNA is TGTGCCAGCAGCGCCCCGGGAGGGCCCTTCTACGAGCAGTACTTC.

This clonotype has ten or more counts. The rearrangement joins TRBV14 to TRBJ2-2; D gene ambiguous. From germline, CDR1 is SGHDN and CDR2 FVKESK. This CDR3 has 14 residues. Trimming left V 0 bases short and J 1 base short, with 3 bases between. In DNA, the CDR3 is TGTGCCAGCAGCCAAGATTGGAACACCGGGGAGCTGTTTTTT. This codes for CASSQDWNTGELFF.

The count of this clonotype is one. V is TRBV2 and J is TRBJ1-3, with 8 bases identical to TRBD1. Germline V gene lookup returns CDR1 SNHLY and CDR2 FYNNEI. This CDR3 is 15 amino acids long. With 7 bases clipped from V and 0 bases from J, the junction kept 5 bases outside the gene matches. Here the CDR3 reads CASMLDRDSGNTIYF. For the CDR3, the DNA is TGTGCCAGCATGTTGGACAGGGACTCTGGAAACACCATATATTTT.

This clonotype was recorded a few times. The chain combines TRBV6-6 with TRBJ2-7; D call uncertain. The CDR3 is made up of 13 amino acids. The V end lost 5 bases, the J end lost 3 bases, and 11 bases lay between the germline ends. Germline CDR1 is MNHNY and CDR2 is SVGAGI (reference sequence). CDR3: CASSIGPNYEQYF. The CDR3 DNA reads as TGTGCCAGCAGTATAGGACCCAACTACGAGCAGTACTTC.

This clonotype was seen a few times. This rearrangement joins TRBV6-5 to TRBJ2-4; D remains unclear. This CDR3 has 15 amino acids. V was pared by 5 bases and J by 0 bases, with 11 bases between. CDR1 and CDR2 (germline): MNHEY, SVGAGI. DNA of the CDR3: TGTGCCAGCAGTCGCCAGAGTTTAGCCAAAAACATTCAGTACTTC. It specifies CASSRQSLAKNIQYF.

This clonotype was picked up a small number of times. This chain's CDR3 is CASSDGGTEDYGYTF. CDR3 DNA sequence: TGTGCCAGTAGTGACGGCGGGACAGAGGACTATGGCTACACCTTC. J is TRBJ1-2 and V is TRBV19, with 7 nucleotides matching TRBD1. Germline trimming cut 5 bases from V and 3 bases from J; bases unmatched to any gene: 9. Germline V lookup: CDR1 LNHDA, CDR2 SQIVND (reference sequence). The CDR3 is 15 residues long.

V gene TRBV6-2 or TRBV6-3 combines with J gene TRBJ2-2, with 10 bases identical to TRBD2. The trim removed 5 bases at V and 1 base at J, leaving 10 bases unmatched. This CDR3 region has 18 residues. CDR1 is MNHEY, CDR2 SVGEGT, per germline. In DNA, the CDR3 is TGTGCCAGCAGTCAACTTAGACGGACTAGCGGGAACACCGGGGAGCTGTTTTTT. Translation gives CASSQLRRTSGNTGELFF.

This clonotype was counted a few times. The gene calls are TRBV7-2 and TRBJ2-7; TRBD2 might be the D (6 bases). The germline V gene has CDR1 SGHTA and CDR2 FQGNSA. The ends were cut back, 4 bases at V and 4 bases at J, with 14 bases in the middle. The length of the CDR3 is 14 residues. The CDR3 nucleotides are TGTGCCAGCAGCTCCGTAAGGGGAGGATACGAGCAGTACTTC. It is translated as CASSSVRGGYEQYF.

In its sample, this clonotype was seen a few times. The DNA of the CDR3 is TGCGCCAGCAGCCAAGACTTTAGCTCCTACAATGAGCAGTTCTTC. Amino acids: CASSQDFSSYNEQFF. The gene calls are TRBV4-3 and TRBJ2-1; the D is unclear. The CDR3 has 15 residues. The V and J ends lost 0 bases and 0 bases respectively, with 6 bases between them. Germline CDR1 reads LGHNA; CDR2 reads YSLEER.

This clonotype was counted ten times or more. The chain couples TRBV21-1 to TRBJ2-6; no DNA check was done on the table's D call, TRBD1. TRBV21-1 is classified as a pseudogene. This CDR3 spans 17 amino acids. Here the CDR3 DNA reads TGTGCCAGCAGCCAGGGACAGGGACTCCTCGGGGCCAACGTCCTGACTTTC. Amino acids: CASSQGQGLLGANVLTF.

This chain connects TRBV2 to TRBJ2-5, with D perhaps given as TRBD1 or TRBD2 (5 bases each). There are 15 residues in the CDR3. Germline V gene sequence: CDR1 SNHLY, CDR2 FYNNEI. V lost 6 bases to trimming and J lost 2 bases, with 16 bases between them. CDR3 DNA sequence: TGTGCCAGCAGGGTGCCCGTTGGGGGACAAGAGACCCAGTACTTC. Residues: CASRVPVGGQETQYF.